These 23 T cell receptor beta chains were all obtained from the same sample, sequenced in a study of blood T cell repertoires in COVID-19. Assay used: immunoSEQ multiplex PCR; TCRdb lists only in-frame clones, some missing. The sample contains under 200,000 clones, about four fifths of which appear only once. The sequencing input was peripheral blood. These receptors were obtained from an older man with active or convalescent COVID-19.

The V and J genes are TRBV5-4 and TRBJ1-2, with 9 bases fitting TRBD1. Trimming at V came to 4 bases and at J to 6 bases, leaving 7 bases not matched to a gene. CDR1 and CDR2 from the germline V gene are SGHNT and YYREEE (reference sequence). CDR3 length: 14 amino acids. The CDR3 coding sequence is TGTGCCAGCAGCCGAGACAGGGGGAAGGATGGCTACACCTTC. Residues: CASSRDRGKDGYTF.

In this sample, this clone turned up once. The rearrangement links TRBV4-2 to TRBJ1-6, with D perhaps TRBD1 (6 bases). The germline CDR1 and CDR2 sequences are LGHNA and YNFKEQ. Trimming took off 0 bases at V and 7 bases at J, with 10 bases between the two ends. There are 15 residues in the CDR3. DNA for the CDR3: TGTGCCAGCAGCCAAGATCTAGGGGGAAATTCACCCCTCCACTTT. Residues: CASSQDLGGNSPLHF.

The genes are TRBV6-6 and TRBJ2-3; 14 nucleotides agree with TRBD2. V was clipped by 5 bases and J by 0 bases; unmatched bases: 7. The CDR3 runs 18 residues. Germline V gene lookup returns CDR1 MNHNY and CDR2 SVGAGI (reference sequence). The chain's CDR3 is CASSPRTSGGRSTDTQYF. CDR3 bases: TGTGCCAGCAGTCCTCGGACTAGCGGGGGGAGGAGCACAGATACGCAGTATTTT.

This chain links TRBV10-3 with TRBJ1-1; 8 bases are shared with TRBD1. The CDR3 extends over 12 amino acids. Losses at the gene ends were 7 bases for V and 11 bases for J; bases not matched to a gene: 9. The V gene's germline CDR1 is ENHRY and CDR2 SYGVKD. The CDR3 sequence is CAIKPGQGQAFF. The CDR3 bases are TGTGCCATCAAGCCTGGACAGGGCCAGGCTTTCTTT.

This clone is a singleton in its sample. V and J are TRBV5-6 and TRBJ1-4; 9 bases align to TRBD1. The germline gives CDR1 SGHDT, CDR2 YYEEEE. CDR3 length equals 15 residues. The V segment lost 0 bases and the J segment 7 bases; nucleotides outside the gene matches: 4. CDR3 residues: CASSLGGTGIEKLFF. The CDR3 DNA sequence: TGTGCCAGCAGCTTGGGCGGGACAGGGATTGAAAAACTGTTTTTT.

The chain combines TRBV7-9 with TRBJ2-1; D unclear. Germline CDR1 reads SEHNR; CDR2 reads FQNEAQ (reference sequence). V dropped 3 bases and J dropped 5 bases, with 5 bases sitting between them. CDR3 length: 12 residues. CDR3 protein: CASSFKNNEQFF. The CDR3 nucleotides read TGTGCCAGCAGCTTTAAAAACAATGAGCAGTTCTTC.

The gene calls are TRBV21-1 and TRBJ1-2; the listed D gene, TRBD1, was not tested against the DNA. TRBV21-1 is an annotated pseudogene. This CDR3 spans 10 amino acids. The CDR3 sequence: CASTDDGYTF. CDR3 DNA sequence: TGTGCCAGCACAGATGATGGCTACACCTTC.

The chain links TRBV5-6 to TRBJ1-1; D gene ambiguous. The V and J ends lost 0 bases and 1 base respectively, with 13 bases between them. Germline V gene sequence: CDR1 SGHDT, CDR2 YYEEEE. This CDR3 comprises 16 residues. The CDR3 coding sequence is TGTGCCAGCAGCTTGGATCGGGGATCCGGGAACACTGAAGCTTTCTTT. This codes for CASSLDRGSGNTEAFF. Together with reference TRBV5-6 and TRBJ1-1, the CDR3 gives the full variable domain: DAGVTQSPTHLIKTRGQQVTLRCSPKSGHDTVSWYQQALGQGPQFIFQYYEEEERQRGNFPDRFSGHQFPNYSSELNVNALLLGDSALYLCASSLDRGSGNTEAFFGQGTRLTVV.

This sequence joins TRBV7-6 and TRBJ1-3; D is uncertain. The germline gives CDR1 SGHVS, CDR2 FNYEAQ. The CDR3 loop spans 15 amino acids. V dropped 6 bases and J dropped 1 base, with 13 bases sitting between them. The CDR3, as DNA: TGTGCCAGCAGTAATGACTCCCATTCTGGAAACACCATATATTTT. Translating it yields CASSNDSHSGNTIYF.

The J gene is TRBJ1-1, the V gene TRBV7-9; D gene unclear. Germline-derived CDR1 and CDR2 are SEHNR and FQNEAQ (reference sequence). This CDR3 is 14 amino acids long. Deletions cut 1 base from V and 5 bases from J, with 11 bases between. The CDR3 region is CASSLDGPRTEAFF. The CDR3 coding sequence is TGTGCCAGCAGCTTAGATGGGCCTCGGACTGAAGCTTTCTTT.

This clone has a handful of counts. The CDR3 DNA reads as TGCAGCGTTGACGGGAGGGTCACCGGGGAGCTGTTTTTT. Its protein product is CSVDGRVTGELFF. The chain employs TRBV29-1 and TRBJ2-2, with 8 bases lining up with TRBD2. The CDR3 runs 13 residues. Germline lookup yields CDR1 SQVTM and CDR2 ANQGSEA. V lost 3 bases, J lost 4 bases, and 1 base stayed unmatched.

This clone has only a few counts. V usage is TRBV7-2 and J usage is TRBJ2-2; 12 nucleotides match TRBD2. CDR3 length equals 16 residues. The V and J ends lost 3 bases and 6 bases, in that order; junction bases with no gene match: 5. Germline CDR1 reads SGHTA; CDR2 reads FQGNSA. The CDR3 DNA sequence: TGTGCCAGCAGCTTGGCTCGACTAGCGGGGGCCGGGGAGCTGTTTTTT. This sequence encodes CASSLARLAGAGELFF.

The rearrangement uses TRBV5-1 and TRBJ2-7, with no clear D. The CDR3 consists of 16 residues. The V gene lost 0 bases and the J gene lost 3 bases, with 16 bases spanning the gap. Germline V gene lookup returns CDR1 SGHRS and CDR2 YFSETQ. The CDR3 reads CASSLAFPATNYEQYF. The CDR3 bases are TGCGCCAGCAGCTTGGCCTTTCCGGCCACTAACTACGAGCAGTACTTC.

This rearrangement joins TRBV2 to TRBJ1-1; D is unclear. The CDR3 loop spans 14 amino acids. Trimming stripped 8 bases from V and 1 base from J, with 14 bases between. Germline V CDR1 and CDR2: SNHLY, FYNNEI. The CDR3 protein is CASSPGGSNTEAFF. The CDR3 DNA sequence: TGTGCCAGCTCACCCGGTGGTTCGAACACTGAAGCTTTCTTT.

This clone occurred once. The CDR3 DNA reads as TGTGCCAGCAGCTTAGATGCGGATTCACCCCTCCACTTT. Its translation is CASSLDADSPLHF. The chain employs TRBV7-6 and TRBJ1-6; unclear D gene. The germline V and J ends were trimmed by 1 base and 8 bases, with 6 bases remaining between them. The length of the CDR3 is 13 residues. CDR1 and CDR2 from the germline V gene are SGHVS and FNYEAQ.

This chain joins TRBV9 and TRBJ1-3; a possible D gene is TRBD1 (6 bases). Germline-derived CDR1 and CDR2 are SGDLS and YYNGEE. The CDR3 sequence is 14 residues long. V lost 8 bases and J 2 bases, leaving 14 bases between the germline ends. The CDR3 DNA is TGTGCCAGTAACCGGGACACCACTGGAAACACCATATATTTT. Translating it yields CASNRDTTGNTIYF.

The chain links TRBV27 to TRBJ1-6; unclear D gene. Germline V lookup: CDR1 MNHEY, CDR2 SMNVEV (reference sequence). The CDR3 loop spans 18 amino acids. V gave up 5 bases and J gave up 0 bases, with 17 bases separating them. The DNA of the CDR3 is TGTGCCAGCAGTGTCCGGTGGTCTTTAAGCTCCTATAATTCACCCCTCCACTTT. Its translation is CASSVRWSLSSYNSPLHF.

The rearrangement links TRBV6-1 to TRBJ1-5, with D hard to call. Germline CDR1 and CDR2: MNHNS and SASEGT. CDR3 length equals 13 residues. Trimming cost V 2 bases and J 3 bases, with 5 bases left between them. The CDR3 DNA reads TGTGCCAGCAGTGAACAGATCAATCAGCCCCAGCATTTT. Its protein product is CASSEQINQPQHF.

The chain has TRBV5-1 and TRBJ2-7; TRBD1 is a possible D gene (5 bases). This CDR3 comprises 16 residues. V lost 0 bases to trimming and J lost 7 bases, with 20 bases between them. The germline CDR1 and CDR2 sequences are SGHRS and YFSETQ. CDR3 sequence (DNA): TGCGCCAGCAGCTTGGCCCCAGGACCCAGGGTTTCAGAGCAGTACTTC. Translation gives CASSLAPGPRVSEQYF.

Details on this clone: The same CDR3 also results from other DNA sequences found in this sample. The J gene is TRBJ1-5, the V gene TRBV5-1, with no clear D. Germline lookup yields CDR1 SGHRS and CDR2 YFSETQ. Deletions cut 1 base from V and 2 bases from J, with 4 bases between. The CDR3 has 13 amino acids. DNA for the CDR3: TGCGCCAGCAGCTTGTCGGGCAATCAGCCCCAGCATTTT. This sequence encodes CASSLSGNQPQHF.

This clone has just one count. This chain uses TRBV7-6 with TRBJ1-3; no reliable D call. V dropped 5 bases and J dropped 4 bases, with 9 bases sitting between them. Germline values: CDR1 SGHVS, CDR2 FNYEAQ. The length of the CDR3 is 13 residues. In nucleotides, the CDR3 is TGTGCCAGCAGCCATGGCTCCGGAAACACCATATATTTT. Its protein product is CASSHGSGNTIYF. The full variable domain, completed using reference TRBV7-6 and TRBJ1-3, is GAGVSQSPRYKVTKRGQDVALRCDPISGHVSLYWYRQALGQGPEFLTYFNYEAQQDKSGLPNDRFSAERPEGSISTLTIQRTEQRDSAMYRCASSHGSGNTIYFGEGSWLTVV.

The rearrangement uses TRBV4-2 and TRBJ2-7; the match to TRBD2 covers 10 bases. This CDR3 has 16 amino acids. The V gene's germline CDR1 is LGHNA and CDR2 YNFKEQ. The V gene end was trimmed by 1 base and the J gene end by 5 bases; junction bases not matched to a gene: 8. This chain's CDR3 is CASSQVTASGSHEQYF. CDR3 DNA sequence: TGTGCCAGCAGCCAAGTAACGGCTAGCGGGAGTCACGAGCAGTACTTC.

The chain recombines TRBV4-1 with TRBJ1-4, with 9 positions matching TRBD1. Germline-derived CDR1 and CDR2 are MGHRA and YSYEKL. The CDR3 contains 15 residues. The J segment lost 6 bases and the V segment lost 3 bases, leaving 5 bases of the junction unmatched. CDR3 coding DNA: TGCGCCAGCAGCCAGGTAACAGGGGGCGATGAAAAACTGTTTTTT. This translates into CASSQVTGGDEKLFF.